Below, one T cell receptor beta chain is given with its context. Its antigen remains unknown. Trimming left V 3 bases short and J 1 base short, with 6 bases between. The CDR3 is 14 residues long. Per the germline V gene, CDR1 is SGHTA and CDR2 is FQGTGA. The sample originates from a study of regulatory T cells in long-lasting Graves disease. The time point is: newly diagnosed GD, antithyroid drugs for less than 3 months. The TCR library was made from RNA that had been extracted from PBMCs in TRIzol. Study-wide findings and caveats: Relative to newly diagnosed Graves' patients, persistent ones had lower TCR diversity.

Investigators prepared the TCR beta libraries by applying iRepertoire HTBI primers and Arm-PCR of CDR3 regions. In TCRdb, the multiplex PCR reads were re-called with MiXCR into one record per CDR3 protein. The sample carries around 500,000 distinct CDR3 sequences, approximately 15% recorded once. The sample was also linked to a second study, of T cells in Graves' hyperthyroidism and ophthalmopathy. That investigation notes: Researchers ran a first-round RT-PCR on the TCR CDR3 using the HTBI primer set. In blood, most of the thyroid clonotypes expanded above 0.001 were also present.

This receptor was identified in a man aged 25 to 40 with Graves disease. Sequenced here: peripheral blood mononuclear cells (PBMCs), sampled at new diagnosis, from a patient treated with antithyroid drugs. The chain combines TRBV7-3 with TRBJ2-2; D not certain. CDR3 in amino acids: CASSFLLNTGELFF. CDR3 nucleotide sequence: TGTGCCAGCAGCTTCCTCCTGAACACCGGGGAGCTGTTTTTT.